These T cell receptor beta chains were read from a single sample in a study of Ad26.COV2.S vaccination and SARS-CoV-2 variants. This table comes from immunoSEQ multiplex PCR, and its TCRdb copy is limited to in-frame clones, with some not included. The sample includes some 460,000 clones, roughly nine tenths of them seen just once. The source material was peripheral blood, sampled in a trial of Ad26.COV2.S vaccine versus placebo. All receptors derive from a person aged 18-65 years who received the Ad26.COV2.S COVID-19 vaccine or a placebo. CDR3s leave out the opening cysteine and the closing phenylalanine or tryptophan. The D gene is left open where the match is weak.

ASSRQLTYEQY,-,TRBV27,TRBJ2-7
ASTRGVGEAF,-,TRBV19,TRBJ1-1
ASRNRGPSGANVLT,TRBD1,TRBV28,TRBJ2-6
SAALTNNEKLF,-,TRBV29-1,TRBJ1-4
ASSVAPAAWGEQF,-,TRBV9,TRBJ2-1
AWSVPPGNTEAF,-,TRBV30,TRBJ1-1
ASSFLPAGTRGYT,-,TRBV7-9,TRBJ1-2
ASSLGPSDTQY,-,TRBV5-1,TRBJ2-3
ASSLDGVYGYT,-,TRBV28,TRBJ1-2
ATSRDRIGTVSYEQY,TRBD1,TRBV15,TRBJ2-7
ASRGMDRSYEQY,TRBD1,TRBV2,TRBJ2-7
ASSEWREGRDPAY,TRBD2,TRBV6-1,TRBJ2-5
ASSKQGADEQY,TRBD1,TRBV25-1,TRBJ2-7
ATSTGLADIFANTGELF,TRBD2,TRBV15,TRBJ2-2
SVEGETGDQKLF,TRBD1,TRBV29-1,TRBJ1-4
ASSKSGAKNVNTEAF,-,TRBV2,TRBJ1-1
ASSVGGQGLRSGANVLT,TRBD1,TRBV7-8,TRBJ2-6
ASSIEGSKANTEAF,-,TRBV19,TRBJ1-1
ASSRWGGYSNQPQH,-,TRBV7-6,TRBJ1-5
ASSDRDSNEKLF,TRBD1,TRBV6-1,TRBJ1-4
ASSRAGASIEQY,TRBD2,TRBV6-5,TRBJ2-7